This TCR beta chain was recovered during a study of prognosis after radiotherapy for stage I lung cancer. On the study more broadly: Enrollment began in early 2018 and ended in 2019; the enrolled patients had stage I non-small cell lung cancer. Non-small cell lung cancer patients were all deemed medically inoperable. Whole-study results and caveats: The study left the tumor specificity of the expanded TCR clones undetermined.

Researchers used two-round multiplex PCR to amplify TCR beta CDR3 starting from genomic DNA. First-round PCR employed TRBV- and TRBJ-specific primers for each gene. TCRdb ran MiXCR on the multiplex PCR reads and lists one entry per CDR3 protein. The sample holds tens of thousands of distinct CDR3 sequences; about 37% are singletons and the top ten take approximately 52%. With regard to this clonotype: The antigen is unknown.

Looked up from germline, CDR1 is LNHDA and CDR2 is SQIVND (reference sequence). V was pared by 1 base and J by 7 bases, with 11 bases between. The CDR3 runs 15 residues. The clonotype comes from a donor of 50 years or more with non-small cell lung cancer. V is TRBV19 and J is TRBJ1-6, with D unresolved. Specimen: PBMCs, collected before or after stereotactic body radiation therapy (not recorded which). CDR3 sequence reads: CASSIGQTWNSPLHF. The CDR3 bases are TGTGCCAGTAGTATAGGGCAGACCTGGAATTCACCCCTCCACTTT.